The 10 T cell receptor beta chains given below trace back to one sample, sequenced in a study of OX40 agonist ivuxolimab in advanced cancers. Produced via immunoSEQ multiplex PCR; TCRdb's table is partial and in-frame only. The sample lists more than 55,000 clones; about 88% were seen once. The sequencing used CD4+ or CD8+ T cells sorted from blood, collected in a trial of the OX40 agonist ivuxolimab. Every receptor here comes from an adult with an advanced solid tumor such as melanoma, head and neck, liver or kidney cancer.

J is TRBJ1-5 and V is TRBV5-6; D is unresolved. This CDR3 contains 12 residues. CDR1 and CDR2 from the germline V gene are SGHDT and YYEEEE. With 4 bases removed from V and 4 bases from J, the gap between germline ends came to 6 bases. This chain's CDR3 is CASSGRNQPQHF. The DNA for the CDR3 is TGTGCCAGCAGCGGACGGAATCAGCCCCAGCATTTT.

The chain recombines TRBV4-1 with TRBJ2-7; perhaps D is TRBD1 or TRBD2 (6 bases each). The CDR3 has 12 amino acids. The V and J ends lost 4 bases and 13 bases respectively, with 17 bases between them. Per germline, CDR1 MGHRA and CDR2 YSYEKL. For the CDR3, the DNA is TGCGCCAGCAGCCTTGGGGGGCCTCCCGATTACTTC. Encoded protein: CASSLGGPPDYF.

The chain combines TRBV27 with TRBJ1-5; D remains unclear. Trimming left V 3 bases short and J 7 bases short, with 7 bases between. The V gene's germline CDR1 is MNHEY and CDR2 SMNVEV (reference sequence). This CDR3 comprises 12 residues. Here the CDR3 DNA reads TGTGCCAGCAGTTTTATCAACCAGCCCCAGCATTTT. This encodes CASSFINQPQHF.

In nucleotides, the CDR3 is TGTGCCAGCAGCTTGACAGGGGGCAACTATGGCTACACCTTC. The encoded protein is CASSLTGGNYGYTF. The chain joins TRBV5-4 to TRBJ1-2, with 9 bases identical to TRBD1. The CDR3 is 14 amino acids. Unmatched junction bases numbered 0, after V lost 1 base and J lost 2 bases. Germline CDR1 is SGHNT and CDR2 is YYREEE (reference sequence).

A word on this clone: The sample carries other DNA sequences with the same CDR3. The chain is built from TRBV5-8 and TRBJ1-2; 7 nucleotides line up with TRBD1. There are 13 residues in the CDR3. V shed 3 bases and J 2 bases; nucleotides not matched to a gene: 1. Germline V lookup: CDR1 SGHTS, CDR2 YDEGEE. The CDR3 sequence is CASSSGQNYGYTF. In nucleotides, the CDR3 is TGTGCCAGCAGCTCGGGACAGAACTATGGCTACACCTTC.

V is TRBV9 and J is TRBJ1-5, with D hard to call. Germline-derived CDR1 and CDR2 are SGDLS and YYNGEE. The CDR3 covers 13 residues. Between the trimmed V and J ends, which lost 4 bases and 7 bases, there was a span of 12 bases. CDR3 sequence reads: CASSLTGFQPQHF. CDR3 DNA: TGTGCCAGCAGCTTAACTGGTTTCCAGCCCCAGCATTTT.

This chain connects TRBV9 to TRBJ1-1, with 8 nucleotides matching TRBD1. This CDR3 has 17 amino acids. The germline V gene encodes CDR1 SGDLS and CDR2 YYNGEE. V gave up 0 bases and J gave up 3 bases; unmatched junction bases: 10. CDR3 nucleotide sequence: TGTGCCAGCAGCGTAGACGCAGGGGGCGCCCCGGACACTGAAGCTTTCTTT. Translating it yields CASSVDAGGAPDTEAFF.

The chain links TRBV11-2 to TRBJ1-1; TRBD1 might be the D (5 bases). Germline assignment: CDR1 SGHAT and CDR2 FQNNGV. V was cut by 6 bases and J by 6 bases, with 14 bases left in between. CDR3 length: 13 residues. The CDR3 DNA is TGTGCCAGCAGGGAGGATGTGGGGGCTGAAGCTTTCTTT. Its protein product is CASREDVGAEAFF.

CDR3 nucleotide sequence: TGTGCCAGCACTTTGGCTAGCGGGGTCACAGATACGCAGTATTTT. Translating it yields CASTLASGVTDTQYF. The gene calls are TRBV27 and TRBJ2-3, with 9 bases identical to TRBD2. Looked up from germline, CDR1 is MNHEY and CDR2 is SMNVEV (reference sequence). The CDR3 runs 15 residues. With 7 bases clipped from V and 2 bases from J, the junction kept 7 bases outside the gene matches.

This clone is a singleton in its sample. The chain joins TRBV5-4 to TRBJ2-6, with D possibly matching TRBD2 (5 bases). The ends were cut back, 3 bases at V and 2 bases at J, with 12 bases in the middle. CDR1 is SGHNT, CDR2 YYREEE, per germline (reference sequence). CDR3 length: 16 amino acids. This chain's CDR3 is CASSSPRETGANVLTF. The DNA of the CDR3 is TGTGCCAGCAGCTCCCCGAGGGAGACTGGGGCCAACGTCCTGACTTTC.